What follows are 20 T cell receptor beta chains derived from one specimen sequenced in a study of shared clonotypes between healthy human individuals. Libraries were prepared by immunoSEQ multiplex PCR; TCRdb keeps only in-frame clonotypes and omits some of them. Of under 2,500,000 clones in the sample, more than 90% are singletons; the top ten hold about 0.13%. The sequenced material came from naive CD4+ T cells sorted from blood. The sample's subset: CD45RA+ positively selected. Source of these receptors: a man younger than 35 in good health.

The chain joins TRBV27 to TRBJ2-7; D is perhaps TRBD1 (5 bases). Germline V gene sequence: CDR1 MNHEY, CDR2 SMNVEV (reference sequence). The CDR3 loop spans 15 amino acids. Between the trimmed V and J ends, which lost 5 bases and 4 bases, there was a span of 18 bases. The CDR3 DNA follows: TGTGCCAGCAGTGCTGGTGCAGGGATATTTTACGAGCAGTACTTC. The encoded protein is CASSAGAGIFYEQYF.

This chain joins TRBV5-1 and TRBJ2-7, with a tentative D call TRBD1 (7 bases). Trimming removed 4 bases from V and 4 bases from J, with 15 bases in between. CDR1 and CDR2 (germline): SGHRS, YFSETQ. CDR3 length: 14 amino acids. CDR3 residues: CASSPAGQLYEQYF. DNA for the CDR3: TGCGCCAGCAGCCCGGCGGGACAGTTATACGAGCAGTACTTC.

About this clone itself: Other DNA sequences from this sample encode an identical CDR3 as well. This rearrangement joins TRBV9 to TRBJ2-2; D remains ambiguous. V gave up 0 bases and J gave up 5 bases, with 8 bases separating them. The CDR3 has 14 residues. Germline loops: CDR1 SGDLS, CDR2 YYNGEE. This CDR3 is CASSVGGLTGELFF. CDR3 coding DNA: TGTGCCAGCAGCGTAGGTGGGTTGACCGGGGAGCTGTTTTTT. Looking up the rest from reference TRBV9 and TRBJ2-2 gives the full variable domain: DSGVTQTPKHLITATGQRVTLRCSPRSGDLSVYWYQQSLDQGLQFLIQYYNGEERAKGNILERFSAQQFPDLHSELNLSSLELGDSALYFCASSVGGLTGELFFGEGSRLTVL.

This chain links TRBV10-2 with TRBJ2-7; 7 bases are a match to TRBD2. Looked up from germline, CDR1 is WSHSY and CDR2 is SAAADI. The CDR3 is 15 amino acids. The V gene end was trimmed by 9 bases and the J gene end by 4 bases; junction bases not matched to a gene: 15. CDR3 in DNA: TGCGCCAGTTATCCGGGACTAATAATCCCTTACGAGCAGTACTTC. It codes for CASYPGLIIPYEQYF.

V usage is TRBV10-1 and J usage is TRBJ2-7, with D hard to call. Germline CDR1 WNHNN, CDR2 SYGVQD (reference sequence). V was trimmed by 7 bases and J by 3 bases, leaving 7 bases between them. The CDR3 has 11 residues. CDR3 nucleotide sequence: TGCGCCAGCACAGAACTCTACGAGCAGTACTTC. Translation: CASTELYEQYF.

The CDR3 region has the DNA TGTGCCAGCAGCCCGTCGGGACAGTCTTTTGGCTACACCTTC. Protein product: CASSPSGQSFGYTF. The chain couples TRBV4-2 to TRBJ1-2, with 7 bases fitting TRBD1. The ends lost 4 bases at V and 7 bases at J; junction bases unmatched: 9. The CDR3 is 14 amino acids. The V gene's germline CDR1 is LGHNA and CDR2 YNFKEQ.

The chain couples TRBV5-1 to TRBJ1-3; D perhaps matches TRBD1 (5 bases). V gave up 1 base and J gave up 0 bases, with 8 bases separating them. This CDR3 has 15 amino acids. CDR1 is SGHRS, CDR2 YFSETQ, per germline. The CDR3 DNA is TGCGCCAGCAGCTTGTGGGGGTACTCTGGAAACACCATATATTTT. Its protein product is CASSLWGYSGNTIYF.

Concerning this clone itself: This same CDR3 is encoded by further DNA sequences in the sample. The V call is TRBV5-1, the J call TRBJ1-2; possible D gene TRBD1, 6 bases. There are 14 residues in the CDR3. Germline CDR1 and CDR2: SGHRS and YFSETQ. V was clipped by 0 bases and J by 4 bases, with 10 bases between them. The CDR3 region is CASSLVGAGYGYTF. The DNA of the CDR3 is TGCGCCAGCAGCTTGGTGGGGGCCGGCTATGGCTACACCTTC.

The chain couples TRBV4-2 to TRBJ2-1, with D possibly TRBD2 on 6 matching bases. Germline loops: CDR1 LGHNA, CDR2 YNFKEQ. Trimming stripped 6 bases from V and 8 bases from J, with 20 bases between. This CDR3 has 15 amino acids. The CDR3 nucleotides are TGTGCCAGCAGTCACCGAGGTAGCGGAATGGATGAGCAGTTCTTC. It encodes CASSHRGSGMDEQFF.

The V gene is TRBV6-1, the J gene TRBJ2-7; D not certain. The ends were cut back, 3 bases at V and 9 bases at J, with 12 bases in the middle. CDR1 and CDR2 from the germline V gene are MNHNS and SASEGT. This CDR3 is 12 amino acids long. The CDR3 reads CASSDDPSGQYF. DNA for the CDR3: TGTGCCAGCAGTGATGACCCTTCGGGGCAGTACTTC.

This chain joins TRBV9 and TRBJ2-3, with 7 nucleotides matching TRBD2. CDR1 is SGDLS, CDR2 YYNGEE, per germline. This CDR3 has 16 amino acids. J was trimmed by 2 bases and V by 0 bases; bases with no gene match: 6. The CDR3 DNA is TGTGCCAGCAGCGTAGGAGCGGGGCGGGACACAGATACGCAGTATTTT. Translating gives CASSVGAGRDTDTQYF.

The chain uses TRBV5-4 and TRBJ2-1; 12 bases fit TRBD2. V trimming: 3 bases; J trimming: 7 bases; junction bases outside the gene matches: 5. The CDR3 has 15 residues. Germline lookup yields CDR1 SGHNT and CDR2 YYREEE (reference sequence). In nucleotides, the CDR3 is TGTGCCAGCAGCTCTAGCGGGAGGGCGGGTAATGAGCAGTTCTTC. Translation: CASSSSGRAGNEQFF. The whole variable domain, remainder taken from reference TRBV5-4 and TRBJ2-1, is ETGVTQSPTHLIKTRGQQVTLRCSSQSGHNTVSWYQQALGQGPQFIFQYYREEENGRGNFPPRFSGLQFPNYSSELNVNALELDDSALYLCASSSSGRAGNEQFFGPGTRLTVL.

V usage is TRBV28 and J usage is TRBJ1-4; unclear D gene. Trimming took 4 bases from V and 5 from J, leaving 8 bases between them. The CDR3 sequence is 13 residues long. The germline CDR1 and CDR2 sequences are MDHEN and SYDVKM. The CDR3 nucleotides read TGTGCCAGCAGTTCCGGGGAGAATGAAAAACTGTTTTTT. Protein: CASSSGENEKLFF.

This clone was seen only once. This rearrangement joins TRBV5-1 to TRBJ1-4; possibly TRBD1 for D (6 bases). V lost 4 bases to trimming and J lost 5 bases, with 12 bases between them. Per germline, CDR1 SGHRS and CDR2 YFSETQ. CDR3 length: 14 residues. The CDR3 DNA follows: TGCGCCAGCAGCGAGAACGGACAGAATGAAAAACTGTTTTTT. Its translation: CASSENGQNEKLFF. The complete variable domain, with remaining parts taken from reference TRBV5-1 and TRBJ1-4, reads KAGVTQTPRYLIKTRGQQVTLSCSPISGHRSVSWYQQTPGQGLQFLFEYFSETQRNKGNFPGRFSGRQFSNSRSEMNVSTLELGDSALYLCASSENGQNEKLFFGSGTQLSVL.

This clone has just a few counts. The gene calls are TRBV6-4 and TRBJ2-2; the match to TRBD2 covers 8 bases. CDR1 is MRHNA and CDR2 is SNTAGT in the germline V gene. The trim removed 6 bases at V and 0 bases at J, leaving 6 bases unmatched. This CDR3 is 16 amino acids long. The CDR3 nucleotides read TGTGCCAGCAGCATTACTAGCGGCGCGAACACCGGGGAGCTGTTTTTT. Its protein is CASSITSGANTGELFF.

The rearrangement uses TRBV29-1 and TRBJ2-1, with 9 bases aligning to TRBD2. The germline V gene has CDR1 SQVTM and CDR2 ANQGSEA. V dropped 1 base and J dropped 5; count of bases not matched to a gene: 6. CDR3 size: 15 residues. In DNA form, the CDR3 reads TGCAGCGTTGAAGGTAGGCTAGCGGGGAACAATGAGCAGTTCTTC. This gives the protein CSVEGRLAGNNEQFF.

The V gene is TRBV5-1, the J gene TRBJ1-1; D ambiguous. In germline, CDR1 is SGHRS, CDR2 YFSETQ. The CDR3 extends over 14 amino acids. Trimming pared 0 bases from V and 6 bases from J, leaving 12 bases between. In DNA form, the CDR3 reads TGCGCCAGCAGCTTGGTTGTCGGGGTTCCTGAAGCTTTCTTT. Amino acid sequence: CASSLVVGVPEAFF.

The V and J genes are TRBV6-6 and TRBJ2-1; D gene ambiguous. The CDR3 has 12 amino acids. V lost 7 bases and J 5 bases, leaving 9 bases between the germline ends. Germline assignment: CDR1 MNHNY and CDR2 SVGAGI (reference sequence). Here the CDR3 reads CASITQNNEQFF. The DNA for the CDR3 is TGTGCCAGCATCACCCAGAACAATGAGCAGTTCTTC.

Concerning this clone itself: The identical CDR3 is also encoded by other nucleotide sequences in the sample. J is TRBJ1-1 and V is TRBV29-1; D call uncertain. The CDR3 has 13 amino acids. Trimming removed 4 bases from V and 0 bases from J, with 9 bases in between. CDR1 SQVTM and CDR2 ANQGSEA come from the germline V gene. This CDR3 is CSVVRVMNTEAFF. The CDR3 DNA sequence: TGCAGCGTTGTTCGGGTTATGAACACTGAAGCTTTCTTT.

The CDR3 DNA sequence: TGTGCCAGCAGCGCTATAGGGGCGGCAGGGGCGAATTCACCCCTCCACTTT. The encoded protein is CASSAIGAAGANSPLHF. The chain is built from TRBV9 and TRBJ1-6, with a tentative D call TRBD1 (6 bases). Germline V lookup: CDR1 SGDLS, CDR2 YYNGEE. This CDR3 comprises 17 residues. V was clipped by 3 bases and J by 7 bases, with 20 bases between them.